This T cell receptor (beta chain) was recovered during a study of CD8 T cells in ankylosing spondylitis. Study-level points and caveats: Ankylosing spondylitis blood appeared to carry a characteristic TCR beta motif of roughly eight highly homologous variants. Disease-linked clones were reportedly significantly enriched in matched ankylosing spondylitis synovial fluid. Certain motif variants had earlier appeared in reactive arthritis synovial fluid and blood.

This CDR3 spans 14 amino acids. V dropped 1 base and J dropped 0 bases, with 4 bases sitting between them. Per the germline V gene, CDR1 is SEHNR and CDR2 is FQNEAQ (reference sequence). This clonotype was seen at least ten times. Antigen unknown. Libraries for TCR beta were made by quantitative 5'-RACE with molecular barcodes. TCRdb processed the 5' RACE reads anew with MiXCR; each CDR3 protein has one entry. The sample gives about 33,000 distinct CDR3 sequences, about 14% of which show up once; 30% to 40% is in the top ten. The genes are TRBV7-9 and TRBJ2-4; D remains unclear. This receptor was taken from a male donor with ankylosing spondylitis or in good health (not recorded which). Sequencing was carried out using blood. The CDR3 region has the DNA TGTGCCAGCAGCTTAGACCTAGCCAAAAACATTCAGTACTTC. Translating it yields CASSLDLAKNIQYF.